A single sample is the source of the 9 T cell receptor beta chains below, sequenced in a study of CXCR4 blockade with PD-1 therapy in pancreatic cancer. Profiled with immunoSEQ multiplex PCR; TCRdb holds only in-frame clones, not every one. The data hold approximately 2,000 clones, with less than 65% observed a single time. Sequencing was performed on tumor tissue. These receptors all come from a human donor with pancreatic ductal adenocarcinoma.

The rearrangement joins TRBV28 to TRBJ2-3, with 15 bases matching TRBD2. This CDR3 comprises 19 residues. Germline values: CDR1 MDHEN, CDR2 SYDVKM. V trimming: 5 bases; J trimming: 3 bases; junction bases outside the gene matches: 12. In DNA, the CDR3 is TGTGCCAGCAGTACCAAGGGGCGGACTAGCGGGGGGGCGACAGATACGCAGTATTTT. Its translation: CASSTKGRTSGGATDTQYF.

This clone was seen only a few times. The gene calls are TRBV19 and TRBJ1-1, with 7 bases matching TRBD1. The junction had 18 bases not matched to a gene; V was cut back by 2 bases and J by 6 bases. The CDR3 has 18 amino acids. Germline assignment: CDR1 LNHDA and CDR2 SQIVND (reference sequence). The CDR3 nucleotides are TGTGCCAGTAGTATATATTCGACCATCCAACAGGGGAAATCTGAAGCTTTCTTT. It is translated as CASSIYSTIQQGKSEAFF.

Within the sample, this clone is large. A read error may account for a junction end that differs from germline. The chain couples TRBV6-8 to TRBJ2-2, with D hard to call. Per the germline V gene, CDR1 is MNHGY and CDR2 is SAAAGT. CDR3 length equals 13 residues. The CDR3 DNA is TGTGCCAGCAGTGACTCGGACACCGGGGAGCTGTTTTTT. Its protein product is CASSDSDTGELFF.

The V and J genes are TRBV18 and TRBJ2-5; D possibly uses TRBD1 or TRBD2 (5 bases each). Trimming shortened V by 4 bases and J by 5 bases, and 14 bases separated the two germline ends. The CDR3 length is 14 residues. Germline V gives CDR1 KGHSH, CDR2 LQKENI. The CDR3 loop is CASSLGTAWETQYF. In nucleotides, the CDR3 is TGTGCCAGCTCACTAGGGACGGCCTGGGAGACCCAGTACTTC.

V and J are TRBV10-2 and TRBJ1-1, with a tentative D call TRBD1 (5 bases). Trimming removed 6 bases from V and 1 base from J, with 9 bases in between. This CDR3 spans 13 amino acids. The germline V gene has CDR1 WSHSY and CDR2 SAAADI. CDR3 residues: CASREGQNTEAFF. CDR3 DNA sequence: TGCGCCAGCAGGGAGGGGCAGAACACTGAAGCTTTCTTT.

This clone is categorized as medium-sized (0.01 to 0.1%). The V and J genes are TRBV4-1 and TRBJ2-5; TRBD2 aligns across 10 bases. Germline CDR1 is MGHRA and CDR2 is YSYEKL. The CDR3 has 15 residues. With 4 bases clipped from V and 1 base from J, the junction kept 3 bases outside the gene matches. The CDR3 DNA sequence: TGCGCCAGCAGCCCCCAGCGGGGGGGCCAAGAGACCCAGTACTTC. It specifies CASSPQRGGQETQYF.

This sequence joins TRBV9 and TRBJ1-4; TRBD1 might be the D (6 bases). Trimming removed 2 bases from V and 2 bases from J, with 7 bases in between. Germline V gives CDR1 SGDLS, CDR2 YYNGEE. This CDR3 is 14 amino acids long. CDR3 protein: CASSVQGTNEKLFF. The CDR3 coding sequence is TGTGCCAGCAGCGTGCAGGGGACTAATGAAAAACTGTTTTTT.

The rearrangement links TRBV18 to TRBJ1-6; tentatively, D is TRBD1 (6 bases). V lost 5 bases and J lost 6, with 14 bases in between. The germline gives CDR1 KGHSH, CDR2 LQKENI. The CDR3 totals 15 residues. The DNA of the CDR3 is TGTGCCAGCTCAGGACAGCAAAAGAGTAATTCACCCCTCCACTTT. It specifies CASSGQQKSNSPLHF.

This clone was observed a single time. J is TRBJ1-1 and V is TRBV19; D perhaps matches TRBD1 (6 bases). V lost 6 bases and J lost 5, with 16 bases in between. Germline V gene sequence: CDR1 LNHDA, CDR2 SQIVND (reference sequence). This CDR3 has 14 residues. The CDR3 region has the DNA TGTGCCAGTAGCTTTACAGGGCTGAGGACTGAAGCTTTCTTT. This sequence encodes CASSFTGLRTEAFF.